This entry lists 27 T cell receptor beta chains sequenced from one sample in a study of T-cell reconstitution after alpha-beta-depleted transplantation in children. The TCRbeta library was prepared with unique molecular identifiers. A single record per CDR3 protein comes from TCRdb applying MiXCR to the PCR reads. The sample has 600,000 to 800,000 distinct CDR3 sequences, over 10% seen once; the top ten hold about 0.77%. The sample was PBMCs, taken before TCRalphabeta/CD19-depleted stem cell transplant. The source of these receptors is a girl between 2 and 10 years old with congenital amegakaryocytic thrombocytopenia, due to receive a stem cell transplant.

This clonotype came up a few times. The chain couples TRBV3-1 to TRBJ2-1, with 14 positions matching TRBD2. V was clipped by 4 bases and J by 8 bases; unmatched bases: 10. The CDR3 is 17 residues long. Germline V gives CDR1 LGHDT, CDR2 YNNKEL (reference sequence). As DNA, the CDR3 is TGTGCCAGCAGCCTTGGGACTAGCGGGAGAATAGACCATGAGCAGTTCTTC. Its translation is CASSLGTSGRIDHEQFF.

The chain joins TRBV4-2 to TRBJ2-6; unclear D gene. V was shortened by 5 bases and J by 10 bases, with 15 bases between the two germline ends. The CDR3 length is 14 residues. Per germline, CDR1 LGHNA and CDR2 YNFKEQ. The CDR3 DNA is TGTGCCAGCAGCTTCGCGAGATCACAAAACGTCCTGACTTTC. This sequence encodes CASSFARSQNVLTF.

On this clonotype: Mismatch with germline at one junction end may stem from a read error. The chain combines TRBV20-1 with TRBJ1-5, with D possibly TRBD1 on 6 matching bases. CDR3 size: 17 residues. CDR1 is DFQATT and CDR2 is SNEGSKA in the germline V gene (reference sequence). For the CDR3, the DNA is TGCTGTGCTAGAGATGGTTTCAGTCCAGGGGCTGATCAGCCCCAGCATTTT. Translating it yields CCARDGFSPGADQPQHF.

There are many counts of this clonotype. The J gene is TRBJ2-4, the V gene TRBV20-1; D gene ambiguous. There are 17 residues in the CDR3. V was cut by 1 base and J by 0 bases, with 16 bases left in between. Germline CDR1 is DFQATT and CDR2 is SNEGSKA (reference sequence). CDR3 sequence: CSARVESRLLAKNIQYF. DNA of the CDR3: TGCAGTGCTAGAGTCGAGTCGCGTTTGCTAGCCAAAAACATTCAGTACTTC.

V usage is TRBV29-1 and J usage is TRBJ2-7; D not resolved. The CDR3 is 11 amino acids. Germline assignment: CDR1 SQVTM and CDR2 ANQGSEA. Trimming took off 7 bases at V and 6 bases at J, with 13 bases between the two ends. CDR3 bases: TGCAGCGGGCTCGATTTCGGCGAGCAGTACTTC. This sequence encodes CSGLDFGEQYF.

V and J are TRBV30 and TRBJ2-7; TRBD2 matches 7 bases. V shed 2 bases, J shed 3 bases, and the junction held 7 bases outside the gene matches. CDR1 is GTSNPN, CDR2 SVGIG, per germline (reference sequence). There are 14 residues in the CDR3. The CDR3 sequence is CAWSISSGIYEQYF. The DNA for the CDR3 is TGTGCCTGGAGTATCTCAAGCGGGATCTACGAGCAGTACTTC.

About this clonotype: This sequence may be a read error, since a much larger clone differs from it by one base. The CDR3 loop reads CASSSAPSGSNEQFF. The DNA for the CDR3 is TGTGCCAGCAGTTCCGCGCCTAGCGGGAGCAATGAGCAGTTCTTC. The chain has TRBV12-3 or TRBV12-4 and TRBJ2-1; 10 positions match TRBD2. The CDR3 spans 15 residues. V dropped 4 bases and J dropped 6; count of bases not matched to a gene: 6.

The sample holds many counts of this clonotype. This chain joins TRBV20-1 and TRBJ2-3; 7 bases are shared with TRBD2. Trimming removed 6 bases from V and 6 bases from J; junction bases left unmatched: 9. Germline assignment: CDR1 DFQATT and CDR2 SNEGSKA (reference sequence). The CDR3 extends over 13 amino acids. Here the CDR3 reads CSAPTSPPDTQYF. The CDR3 bases are TGCAGTGCGCCGACTAGCCCCCCCGATACGCAGTATTTT.

The gene calls are TRBV7-9 and TRBJ2-7, with a tentative D call TRBD2 (6 bases). CDR3 length: 15 amino acids. Germline V gene data show CDR1 as SEHNR and CDR2 as FQNEAQ (reference sequence). The ends were cut back, 4 bases at V and 3 bases at J, with 16 bases in the middle. DNA of the CDR3: TGTGCCAGCAGCTCGGGACTGACTCTCCACTACGAGCAGTACTTC. Encoded protein: CASSSGLTLHYEQYF.

The chain links TRBV28 to TRBJ2-3; D is unresolved. The CDR3 loop spans 16 amino acids. Trimming cost V 6 bases and J 2 bases, with 18 bases left between them. From germline, CDR1 is MDHEN and CDR2 SYDVKM. Here the CDR3 DNA reads TGTGCCAGCAGCCCTAATCCAGCGCGTTACACAGATACGCAGTATTTT. Its translation: CASSPNPARYTDTQYF.

The CDR3 DNA reads TGTGCCAGCAGTTACCGATACCAAGAGACCCAGTACTTC. Its translation: CASSYRYQETQYF. The V and J genes are TRBV6-6 and TRBJ2-5; D gene ambiguous. Germline CDR1 is MNHNY and CDR2 is SVGAGI (reference sequence). The CDR3 loop spans 13 amino acids. The ends were cut back, 2 bases at V and 0 bases at J, with 4 bases in the middle.

This clonotype has just a few counts. This sequence joins TRBV7-2 and TRBJ2-7; D is perhaps TRBD2 (6 bases). V was shortened by 3 bases and J by 6 bases, with 15 bases between the two germline ends. Germline assignment: CDR1 SGHTA and CDR2 FQGNSA. This CDR3 has 14 amino acids. The CDR3 nucleotides are TGTGCCAGCAGCTTGACTGTTCGGGGAGGCGAGCAGTACTTC. Residues: CASSLTVRGGEQYF.

This clonotype was seen a few times. This chain joins TRBV5-6 and TRBJ2-3; D is unresolved. Looked up from germline, CDR1 is SGHDT and CDR2 is YYEEEE. V was clipped by 4 bases and J by 1 base, with 13 bases between them. The CDR3 runs 15 residues. The CDR3 here is CASSHNHPGTDTQYF. In DNA form, the CDR3 reads TGTGCCAGCAGCCACAATCACCCAGGCACAGATACGCAGTATTTT.

Ten or more counts support this clonotype. The chain uses TRBV7-2 and TRBJ2-3; D is uncertain. Germline V gene sequence: CDR1 SGHTA, CDR2 FQGNSA. This CDR3 spans 13 amino acids. The V end lost 3 bases, the J end lost 6 bases, and 10 bases lay between the germline ends. The CDR3 sequence is CASSFLREDTQYF. As DNA, the CDR3 is TGTGCCAGCAGCTTTTTACGCGAGGATACGCAGTATTTT. The whole variable domain, filled in from reference TRBV7-2 and TRBJ2-3, reads GAGVSQSPSNKVTEKGKDVELRCDPISGHTALYWYRQSLGQGLEFLIYFQGNSAPDKSGLPSDRFSAERTGGSVSTLTIQRTQQEDSAVYLCASSFLREDTQYFGPGTRLTVL.

This clonotype showed up many times. J is TRBJ2-2 and V is TRBV7-9; 12 nucleotides line up with TRBD2. The junction had 7 bases not matched to a gene; V was cut back by 3 bases and J by 8 bases. The CDR3 covers 16 residues. Germline V gene lookup returns CDR1 SEHNR and CDR2 FQNEAQ (reference sequence). Here the CDR3 DNA reads TGTGCCAGCAGCTTTAGACTAGCGGGAGAAACGGGGGAGCTGTTTTTT. Its translation: CASSFRLAGETGELFF.

This clonotype was seen many times. The J gene is TRBJ1-2, the V gene TRBV28; D gene uncertain. Trimming shortened V by 7 bases and J by 7 bases, and 13 bases separated the two germline ends. Germline-derived CDR1 and CDR2 are MDHEN and SYDVKM. This CDR3 has 12 residues. This chain's CDR3 is CASTASGFGYTF. The CDR3 nucleotides are TGTGCCAGCACAGCTTCGGGATTTGGCTACACCTTC.

This clonotype was counted many times. V is TRBV30 and J is TRBJ1-5; 10 positions match TRBD1. J gave up 6 bases and V 4 bases, and 6 bases lay outside the gene matches. The V gene's germline CDR1 is GTSNPN and CDR2 SVGIG (reference sequence). The CDR3 runs 14 residues. The CDR3 spells CAWTPTGGFQPQHF. In DNA form, the CDR3 reads TGTGCCTGGACCCCGACAGGGGGCTTTCAGCCCCAGCATTTT.

Ten or more counts support this clonotype. V usage is TRBV5-1 and J usage is TRBJ2-2; D possibly corresponds to TRBD1 (6 bases). Germline V lookup: CDR1 SGHRS, CDR2 YFSETQ. V was cut by 1 base and J by 6 bases, with 7 bases left in between. This CDR3 is built from 13 residues. The CDR3 DNA is TGCGCCAGCAGCTTGTCAGGGGCCGGGGAGCTGTTTTTT. Its translation: CASSLSGAGELFF.

The sample holds many counts of this clonotype. The chain has TRBV5-1 and TRBJ1-1, with 9 bases that match TRBD1. The CDR3 is 17 residues long. V lost 4 bases and J lost 3; bases outside the gene matches: 13. The germline gives CDR1 SGHRS, CDR2 YFSETQ. The DNA of the CDR3 is TGCGCCAGCAGCACAAAACCGGGACAGGGATCGGACACTGAAGCTTTCTTT. Protein product: CASSTKPGQGSDTEAFF.

This clonotype has more than one count but fewer than ten. The chain recombines TRBV20-1 with TRBJ2-3; possibly TRBD1 or TRBD2 for D (5 bases each). CDR3 size: 10 residues. V was cut by 5 bases and J by 8 bases, with 8 bases left in between. Per the germline V gene, CDR1 is DFQATT and CDR2 is SNEGSKA (reference sequence). The CDR3 spells CSAERGTQYF. The CDR3 DNA follows: TGCAGTGCTGAGAGGGGTACGCAGTATTTT.

The chain joins TRBV21-1 to TRBJ2-7; the D call in the table, TRBD2, was not verified against the DNA. TRBV21-1 is designated a pseudogene. The CDR3 is 14 residues long. The CDR3, as DNA: TGTGCCAGCAGCAAAAAAAGGACTAGCTACGAGCAGTACTTC. Translating it yields CASSKKRTSYEQYF.

This clonotype has just a few counts. The rearrangement joins TRBV5-1 to TRBJ2-7; a possible D gene is TRBD1 (6 bases). Germline CDR1 reads SGHRS; CDR2 reads YFSETQ. This CDR3 has 14 residues. Deletions cut 4 bases from V and 4 bases from J, with 15 bases between. The CDR3 here is CASSETGPTYEQYF. The DNA of the CDR3 is TGCGCCAGCAGCGAGACAGGTCCTACGTACGAGCAGTACTTC.

Ten or more counts support this clonotype. V usage is TRBV5-1 and J usage is TRBJ2-2; D might be TRBD2 (6 bases). Trimming took off 1 base at V and 6 bases at J, with 10 bases between the two ends. CDR3 length equals 14 residues. Germline V gives CDR1 SGHRS, CDR2 YFSETQ. CDR3 DNA sequence: TGCGCCAGCAGCTTGTCGGCGGGATCCGGGGAGCTGTTTTTT. This codes for CASSLSAGSGELFF.

This chain links TRBV7-6 with TRBJ2-1, with 14 bases aligning to TRBD2. Germline CDR1 SGHVS, CDR2 FNYEAQ. The CDR3 totals 18 residues. V was pared by 2 bases and J by 0 bases, with 3 bases of the junction left unmatched. In DNA form, the CDR3 reads TGTGCCAGCAGCTTACCAGGGACTAGCGGGAGCTCCTACAATGAGCAGTTCTTC. This codes for CASSLPGTSGSSYNEQFF.

This sequence joins TRBV5-1 and TRBJ2-7; D remains unclear. V lost 4 bases and J 0 bases, leaving 8 bases between the germline ends. CDR1 and CDR2 from the germline V gene are SGHRS and YFSETQ. This CDR3 is built from 13 residues. CDR3: CASSPDVSYEQYF. In DNA form, the CDR3 reads TGCGCCAGCAGCCCGGACGTCTCCTACGAGCAGTACTTC.

At least ten counts were recorded for this clonotype. The chain uses TRBV29-1 and TRBJ1-1, with 9 bases identical to TRBD1. The junction had 4 bases not matched to a gene; V was cut back by 3 bases and J by 2 bases. The CDR3 contains 14 residues. Germline CDR1 is SQVTM and CDR2 is ANQGSEA. CDR3 coding DNA: TGCAGCGTTGATCCGACAGGGGGAAACACTGAAGCTTTCTTT. It yields the protein CSVDPTGGNTEAFF.

This clonotype was detected many times. The genes are TRBV7-9 and TRBJ2-2, with a weak D call TRBD1 (5 bases). CDR1 SEHNR and CDR2 FQNEAQ come from the germline V gene (reference sequence). CDR3 length: 16 amino acids. V lost 5 bases and J 0 bases, leaving 13 bases between the germline ends. The CDR3 region has the DNA TGTGCCAGCAGCCAGGACATCCGACCGAACACCGGGGAGCTGTTTTTT. Translation gives CASSQDIRPNTGELFF.